These 2 T cell receptor beta chains originate from one sample sequenced in a study of long-term antiretroviral therapy in people with HIV. Sequencing relied on immunoSEQ assay v3.0, run at survey level. Assay used: immunoSEQ multiplex PCR; TCRdb lists only in-frame clones, some missing. The sample holds some 27,000 clones, about 93% seen once. This specimen was unsorted PBMCs, taken almost 6.7 years after starting antiretroviral therapy. The receptors were sampled from a woman in her thirties or forties with HIV.

The chain recombines TRBV5-4 with TRBJ1-1; TRBD1 might be the D (6 bases). CDR3 size: 14 residues. Germline loops: CDR1 SGHNT, CDR2 YYREEE (reference sequence). V was trimmed by 4 bases and J by 0 bases, leaving 10 bases between them. The CDR3 reads CASSRTDMNTEAFF. CDR3 nucleotides: TGTGCCAGCAGCAGGACAGATATGAACACTGAAGCTTTCTTT.

The V gene is TRBV19, the J gene TRBJ1-5, with D unresolved. The CDR3 extends over 13 amino acids. The germline gives CDR1 LNHDA, CDR2 SQIVND (reference sequence). The V end was cut by 6 bases, the J end by 7 bases, with 13 bases between. CDR3 DNA: TGTGCCAGTAGGGCAGAACAGAAGCAGCCCCAGCATTTT. Its translation is CASRAEQKQPQHF.